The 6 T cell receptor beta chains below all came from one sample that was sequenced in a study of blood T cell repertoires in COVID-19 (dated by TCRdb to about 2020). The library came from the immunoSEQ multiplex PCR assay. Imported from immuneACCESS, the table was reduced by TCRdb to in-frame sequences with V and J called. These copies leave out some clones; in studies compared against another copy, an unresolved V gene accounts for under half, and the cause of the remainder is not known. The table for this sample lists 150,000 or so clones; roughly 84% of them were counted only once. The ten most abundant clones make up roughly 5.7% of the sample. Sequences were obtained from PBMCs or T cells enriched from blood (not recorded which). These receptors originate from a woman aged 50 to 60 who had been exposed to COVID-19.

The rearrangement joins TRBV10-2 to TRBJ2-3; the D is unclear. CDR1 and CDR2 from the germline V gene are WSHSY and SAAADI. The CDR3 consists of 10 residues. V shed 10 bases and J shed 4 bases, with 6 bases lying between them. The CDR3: CAIFSDTQYF. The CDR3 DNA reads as TGCGCCATCTTTTCAGATACGCAGTATTTT.

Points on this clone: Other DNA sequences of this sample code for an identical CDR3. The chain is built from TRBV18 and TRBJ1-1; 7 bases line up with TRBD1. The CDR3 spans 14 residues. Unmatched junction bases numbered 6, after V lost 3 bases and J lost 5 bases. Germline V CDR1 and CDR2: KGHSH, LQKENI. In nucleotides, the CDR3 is TGTGCCAGCTCACCCCGACAGGGAAGGACTGAAGCTTTCTTT. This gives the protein CASSPRQGRTEAFF.

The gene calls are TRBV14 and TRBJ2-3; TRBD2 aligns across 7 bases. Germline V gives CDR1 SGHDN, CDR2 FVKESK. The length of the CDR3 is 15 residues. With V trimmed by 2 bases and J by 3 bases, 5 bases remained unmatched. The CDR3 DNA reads TGTGCCAGCAGCCAATCAGCGGGATATACAGATACGCAGTATTTT. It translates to CASSQSAGYTDTQYF.

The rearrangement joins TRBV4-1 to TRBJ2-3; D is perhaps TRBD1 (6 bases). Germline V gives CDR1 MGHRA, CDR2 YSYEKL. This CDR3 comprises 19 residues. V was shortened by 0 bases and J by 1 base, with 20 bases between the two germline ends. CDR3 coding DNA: TGCGCCAGCAGCCAAGACCCGGAATCGGACAGCTCGTGCACAGATACGCAGTATTTT. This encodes CASSQDPESDSSCTDTQYF.

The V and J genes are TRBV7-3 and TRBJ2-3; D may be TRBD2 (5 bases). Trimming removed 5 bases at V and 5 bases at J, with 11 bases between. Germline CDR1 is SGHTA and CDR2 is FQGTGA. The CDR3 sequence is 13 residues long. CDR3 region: CASSPGRGDTQYF. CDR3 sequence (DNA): TGTGCCAGCAGCCCCGGCCGGGGAGATACGCAGTATTTT.

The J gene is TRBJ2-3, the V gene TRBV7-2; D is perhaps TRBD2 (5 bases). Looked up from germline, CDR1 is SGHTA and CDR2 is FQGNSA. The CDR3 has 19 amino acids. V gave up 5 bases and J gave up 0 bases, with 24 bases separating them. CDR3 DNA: TGTGCCAGCAGCGCAACTGGCGGGCGGGTTGGCGCGAGCACAGATACGCAGTATTTT. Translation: CASSATGGRVGASTDTQYF.